The 15 T cell receptor beta chains listed next were all sequenced from one sample in a study of cytomegalovirus exposure and HLA in healthy donors. The PCR employed 60 Vbeta primers together with 13 Jbeta primers. Only in-frame clones appear in the TCRdb table, and some are missing; sequencing was by immunoSEQ multiplex PCR. The sample records 160,000 or so clones, roughly two thirds being singletons. The sequencing sample was made of PBMCs. These receptors were taken from a woman between 25 and 40 years old in good health and CMV-seronegative.

The V call is TRBV5-4, the J call TRBJ1-3; D perhaps matches TRBD1 (5 bases). V was shortened by 5 bases and J by 0 bases, with 15 bases between the two germline ends. The germline CDR1 and CDR2 sequences are SGHNT and YYREEE (reference sequence). The CDR3 consists of 16 residues. Here the CDR3 DNA reads TGTGCCAGCAGATCGGACAAATTAAGCTCTGGAAACACCATATATTTT. Translation gives CASRSDKLSSGNTIYF.

A few counts support this clone. The rearrangement joins TRBV5-6 to TRBJ1-2; D is uncertain. The CDR3 covers 12 residues. Germline V gives CDR1 SGHDT, CDR2 YYEEEE. Between the trimmed V and J ends, which lost 1 base and 8 bases, there was a span of 9 bases. CDR3 sequence reads: CASSLNDGGYTF. In DNA form, the CDR3 reads TGTGCCAGCAGCTTGAATGACGGGGGCTACACCTTC.

The gene calls are TRBV5-5 and TRBJ1-4, with TRBD1 as a possible D gene (5 bases). The CDR3 totals 15 residues. The germline V gene has CDR1 SGHKS and CDR2 YYEKEE (reference sequence). V was pared by 7 bases and J by 4 bases, with 17 bases between. The CDR3 DNA is TGTGCCAGCGGTCCCCGACAGCTAGATAATGAAAAACTGTTTTTT. This gives the protein CASGPRQLDNEKLFF.

As to this clone: In the same sample, other DNA sequences code for this CDR3. This CDR3 is CASSLQGNSYEQYF. The CDR3 region has the DNA TGTGCCAGCAGCTTACAGGGTAACTCCTACGAGCAGTACTTC. V usage is TRBV7-2 and J usage is TRBJ2-5, with a tentative D call TRBD1 (5 bases). The DNA end is more similar to TRBJ2-7, so the J call may be wrong. This CDR3 is 14 amino acids long. Germline V lookup: CDR1 SGHTA, CDR2 FQGNSA.

The V gene is TRBV9, the J gene TRBJ1-4; D not certain. Per the germline V gene, CDR1 is SGDLS and CDR2 is YYNGEE. Trimming took 0 bases from V and 8 from J, leaving 11 bases between them. The CDR3 loop spans 14 amino acids. The CDR3 sequence: CASSVVDMGEKLFF. Written as DNA, the CDR3 is TGTGCCAGCAGCGTAGTAGACATGGGCGAAAAACTGTTTTTT.

This clone has only a few counts. V gene TRBV5-1 combines with J gene TRBJ2-5, with TRBD2 as a possible D gene (6 bases). The CDR3 totals 14 residues. Germline V gene sequence: CDR1 SGHRS, CDR2 YFSETQ. V was trimmed by 7 bases and J by 5 bases, leaving 18 bases between them. This CDR3 reads CASSSRGFGETQYF. The DNA of the CDR3 is TGCGCCAGCTCGAGTCGGGGGTTTGGTGAGACCCAGTACTTC. The complete variable domain, with remaining parts taken from reference TRBV5-1 and TRBJ2-5, reads KAGVTQTPRYLIKTRGQQVTLSCSPISGHRSVSWYQQTPGQGLQFLFEYFSETQRNKGNFPGRFSGRQFSNSRSEMNVSTLELGDSALYLCASSSRGFGETQYFGPGTRLLVL.

In its sample, this clone was seen a few times. The V gene is TRBV28, the J gene TRBJ1-2; 11 bases are shared with TRBD1. Germline CDR1 is MDHEN and CDR2 is SYDVKM. J gave up 2 bases and V 10 bases, and 15 bases lay outside the gene matches. The CDR3 has 17 amino acids. In DNA, the CDR3 is TGTGCCACCGGAACCGGGACAGGGGGGTCAATCAACTATGGCTACACCTTC. Protein: CATGTGTGGSINYGYTF.

This rearrangement joins TRBV27 to TRBJ2-4; weak D call: TRBD1 (5 bases). Between the trimmed V and J ends, which lost 5 bases and 8 bases, there was a span of 13 bases. This CDR3 spans 13 amino acids. The germline CDR1 and CDR2 sequences are MNHEY and SMNVEV (reference sequence). CDR3 nucleotide sequence: TGTGCCAGCAGTCGGACATTACAGGACATTCAGTACTTC. Its translation: CASSRTLQDIQYF.

The chain employs TRBV5-4 and TRBJ2-3, with D possibly TRBD2 on 6 matching bases. CDR1 and CDR2 from the germline V gene are SGHNT and YYREEE (reference sequence). V dropped 4 bases and J dropped 10 bases, with 22 bases sitting between them. CDR3 length: 15 amino acids. This CDR3 reads CASSLSGGRRGAQYF. The CDR3 DNA is TGTGCCAGCAGCCTATCAGGTGGGAGGCGAGGCGCGCAGTATTTT.

J is TRBJ2-7 and V is TRBV4-2; D is possibly TRBD1 (5 bases). This CDR3 is built from 15 residues. The germline V gene has CDR1 LGHNA and CDR2 YNFKEQ. The ends were cut back, 4 bases at V and 0 bases at J, with 13 bases in the middle. CDR3 region: CASSRFGASSYEQYF. The CDR3 bases are TGTGCCAGCAGCCGTTTTGGGGCAAGCTCCTACGAGCAGTACTTC.

This chain uses TRBV9 with TRBJ1-1; 7 positions agree with TRBD1. The V segment lost 5 bases and the J segment 2 bases; nucleotides outside the gene matches: 15. The CDR3 loop spans 17 amino acids. Germline lookup yields CDR1 SGDLS and CDR2 YYNGEE. The CDR3 region has the DNA TGTGCCAGCAGTGAGACACTGGGGGGACAGAGCAACACTGAAGCTTTCTTT. Amino acids: CASSETLGGQSNTEAFF.

This chain uses TRBV5-4 with TRBJ2-3, with TRBD1 matching over 9 bases. The CDR3 contains 15 residues. Per germline, CDR1 SGHNT and CDR2 YYREEE (reference sequence). J lost 1 base, V lost 4 bases, and 4 bases had no gene match. This CDR3 reads CASSQRTGGTDTQYF. DNA for the CDR3: TGTGCCAGCAGCCAAAGGACAGGGGGCACAGATACGCAGTATTTT.

Only a few counts were recorded for this clone. The gene calls are TRBV4-3 and TRBJ2-6; D is ambiguous. CDR3 length equals 13 residues. The V gene's germline CDR1 is LGHNA and CDR2 YSLEER. Trimming took off 6 bases at V and 2 bases at J, with 5 bases between the two ends. The CDR3 nucleotides are TGCGCCAGCAGGAGAGCTGGGGCCAACGTCCTGACTTTC. Amino acids: CASRRAGANVLTF.

In DNA form, the CDR3 reads TGCGCCAGCAGCCAAGATATAGTTTTACAGGGCCCTTTCAACGAGCAGTACTTC. This sequence encodes CASSQDIVLQGPFNEQYF. V is TRBV4-3 and J is TRBJ2-5, with D possibly matching TRBD1 (6 bases). The end of the DNA is better explained by TRBJ2-7, so the J call may be wrong. Germline-derived CDR1 and CDR2 are LGHNA and YSLEER. The CDR3 runs 18 residues.

The chain is built from TRBV7-2 and TRBJ2-7; TRBD2 matches 8 bases. This CDR3 spans 17 amino acids. The J segment lost 5 bases and the V segment lost 0 bases, leaving 12 bases of the junction unmatched. The V gene's germline CDR1 is SGHTA and CDR2 FQGNSA. CDR3 in DNA: TGTGCCAGCAGCTTAGCGAGGCCCGGGACTAGTACCGACGAGCAGTACTTC. Translation: CASSLARPGTSTDEQYF.